This TCR beta chain comes out of a study of CXCR3-negative and CXCR3-positive naive CD8 T cells. At the level of the study: A total of roughly 140 million TRB reads was generated, with about 1.5 +/- 0.3 million per library.

Study-level findings and limits: Comparison of naive CXCR3-negative and CXCR3-positive cells revealed similar TRBV-TRBJ usage, while memory cells differed. The study found comparably high diversity in both naive subsets and much lower diversity in memory CD8+ cells.

Per germline, CDR1 MDHEN and CDR2 SYDVKM. This CDR3 has 18 amino acids. On this clonotype: Its specificity is unknown.

The libraries of TRB cDNA were constructed through 5' RACE using UMI labels. Using the 5' RACE reads, TCRdb records one entry per CDR3 protein without DNA. Its table records approximately 38,000 distinct CDR3 sequences. Sequencing used memory CD8+ T cells from blood. V is TRBV28 and J is TRBJ2-7; TCRdb indicates TRBD1, and absent DNA this call remains unverified. This receptor was taken from a human donor in good health. Some clones in this sample may be carry-over from other donors' samples. CDR3 loop: CASSLFPVRDRGNHEQYF.